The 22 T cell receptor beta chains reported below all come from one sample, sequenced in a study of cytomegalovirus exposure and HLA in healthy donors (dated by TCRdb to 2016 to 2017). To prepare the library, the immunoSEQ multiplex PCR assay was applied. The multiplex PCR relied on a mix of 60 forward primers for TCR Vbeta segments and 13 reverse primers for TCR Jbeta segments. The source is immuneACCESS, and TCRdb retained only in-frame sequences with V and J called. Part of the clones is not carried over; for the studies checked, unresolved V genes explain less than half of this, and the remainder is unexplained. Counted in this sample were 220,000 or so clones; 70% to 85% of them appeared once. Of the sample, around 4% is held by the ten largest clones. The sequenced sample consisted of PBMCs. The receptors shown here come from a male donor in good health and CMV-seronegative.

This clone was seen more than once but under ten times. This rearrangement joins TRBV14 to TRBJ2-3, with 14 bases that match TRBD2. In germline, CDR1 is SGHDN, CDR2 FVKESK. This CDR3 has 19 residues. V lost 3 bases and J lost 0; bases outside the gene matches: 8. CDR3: CASSQEGLAGGSSTDTQYF. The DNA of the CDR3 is TGTGCCAGCAGCCAGGAAGGACTAGCGGGAGGATCTAGCACAGATACGCAGTATTTT.

The CDR3 sequence: CASSLVYRALGTDTQYF. CDR3 DNA sequence: TGTGCCAGCAGCTTAGTTTACAGGGCATTAGGCACAGATACGCAGTATTTT. The chain couples TRBV11-2 to TRBJ2-3, with D possibly matching TRBD1 (6 bases). Trimming stripped 1 base from V and 1 base from J, with 15 bases between. The CDR3 has 17 amino acids. Germline CDR1 and CDR2: SGHAT and FQNNGV.

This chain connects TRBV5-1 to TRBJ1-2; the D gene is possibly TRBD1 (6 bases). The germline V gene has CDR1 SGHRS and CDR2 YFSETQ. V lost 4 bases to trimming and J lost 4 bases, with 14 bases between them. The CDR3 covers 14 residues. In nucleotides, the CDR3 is TGCGCCAGCAGCCTTTTGGACAGCCTCTATGGCTACACCTTC. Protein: CASSLLDSLYGYTF.

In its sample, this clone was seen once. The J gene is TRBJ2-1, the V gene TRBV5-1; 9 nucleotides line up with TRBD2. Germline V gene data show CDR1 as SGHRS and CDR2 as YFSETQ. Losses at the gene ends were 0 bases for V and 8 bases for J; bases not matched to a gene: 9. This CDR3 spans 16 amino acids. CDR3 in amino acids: CASSLAFGLALDEQFF. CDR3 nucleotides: TGCGCCAGCAGCTTGGCCTTCGGACTAGCGCTCGATGAGCAGTTCTTC.

CDR3 nucleotide sequence: TGTGCCAGCAGCTCCCTCGGGACTACCTCCTACGAGCAGTACTTC. Protein sequence: CASSSLGTTSYEQYF. This rearrangement joins TRBV5-6 to TRBJ2-7; TRBD2 matches 7 bases. The V segment lost 3 bases and the J segment 0 bases; nucleotides outside the gene matches: 6. This CDR3 is built from 15 residues. Per germline, CDR1 SGHDT and CDR2 YYEEEE.

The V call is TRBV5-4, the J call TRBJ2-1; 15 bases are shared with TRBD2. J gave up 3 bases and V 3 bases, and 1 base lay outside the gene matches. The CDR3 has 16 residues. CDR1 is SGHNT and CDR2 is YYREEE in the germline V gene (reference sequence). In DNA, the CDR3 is TGTGCCAGCAGCTCGGGACTAGCGGGGGGCTACAATGAGCAGTTCTTC. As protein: CASSSGLAGGYNEQFF.

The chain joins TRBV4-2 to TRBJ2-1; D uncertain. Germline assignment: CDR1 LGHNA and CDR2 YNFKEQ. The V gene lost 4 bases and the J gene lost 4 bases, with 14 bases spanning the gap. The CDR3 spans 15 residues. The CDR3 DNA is TGTGCCAGCAGCCGCGCGCCCCTAGGTTACAATGAGCAGTTCTTC. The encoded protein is CASSRAPLGYNEQFF.

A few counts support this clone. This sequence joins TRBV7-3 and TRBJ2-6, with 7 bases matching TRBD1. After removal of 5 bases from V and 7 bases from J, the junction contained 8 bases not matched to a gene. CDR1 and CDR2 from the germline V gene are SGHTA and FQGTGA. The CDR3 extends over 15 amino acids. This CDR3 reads CASSLTGTKANVLTF. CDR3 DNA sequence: TGTGCCAGCAGCCTGACAGGGACCAAAGCCAACGTCCTGACTTTC.

CDR3 amino acids: CAISESPGRGGYTF. As DNA, the CDR3 is TGTGCCATCAGTGAGTCTCCGGGGCGGGGGGGCTACACCTTC. The rearrangement uses TRBV10-3 and TRBJ1-2; tentatively, D is TRBD1 (5 bases). The CDR3 runs to 14 residues. Germline values: CDR1 ENHRY, CDR2 SYGVKD. Trimming took 0 bases from V and 8 from J, leaving 13 bases between them.

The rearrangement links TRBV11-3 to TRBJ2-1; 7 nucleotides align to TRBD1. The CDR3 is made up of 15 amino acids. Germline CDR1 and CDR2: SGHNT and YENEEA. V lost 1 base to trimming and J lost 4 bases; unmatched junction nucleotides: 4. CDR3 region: CASSLGGTVYNEQFF. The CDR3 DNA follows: TGTGCCAGCAGCTTAGGGGGGACAGTTTACAATGAGCAGTTCTTC.

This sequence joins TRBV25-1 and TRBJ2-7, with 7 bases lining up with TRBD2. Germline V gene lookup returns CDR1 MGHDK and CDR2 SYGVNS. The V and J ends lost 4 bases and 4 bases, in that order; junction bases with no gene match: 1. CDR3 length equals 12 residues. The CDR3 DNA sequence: TGTGCCAGCAGTGTTAGCGGGTACGAGCAGTACTTC. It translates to CASSVSGYEQYF.

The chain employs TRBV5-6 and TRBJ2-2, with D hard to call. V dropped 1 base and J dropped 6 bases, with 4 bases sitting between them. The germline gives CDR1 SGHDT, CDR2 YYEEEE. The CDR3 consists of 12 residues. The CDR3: CASSLIAGELFF. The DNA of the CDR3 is TGTGCCAGCAGCTTGATCGCCGGGGAGCTGTTTTTT.

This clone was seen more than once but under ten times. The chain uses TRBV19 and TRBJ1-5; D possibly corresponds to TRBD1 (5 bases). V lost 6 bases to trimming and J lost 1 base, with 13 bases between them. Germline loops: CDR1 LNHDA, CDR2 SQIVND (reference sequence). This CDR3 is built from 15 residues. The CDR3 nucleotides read TGTGCCAGTAGCCAGGGCGTCTCCAGCAATCAGCCCCAGCATTTT. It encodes CASSQGVSSNQPQHF.

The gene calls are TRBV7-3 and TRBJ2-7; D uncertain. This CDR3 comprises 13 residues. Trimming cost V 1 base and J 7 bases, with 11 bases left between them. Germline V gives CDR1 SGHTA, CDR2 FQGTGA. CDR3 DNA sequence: TGTGCCAGCAGCTTAATCTTGGGCTCAGAGCAGTACTTC. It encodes CASSLILGSEQYF.

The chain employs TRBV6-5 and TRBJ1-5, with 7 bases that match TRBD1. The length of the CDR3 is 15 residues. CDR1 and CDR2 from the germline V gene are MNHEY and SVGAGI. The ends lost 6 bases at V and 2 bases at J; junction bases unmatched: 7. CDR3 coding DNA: TGTGCCAGCAGGAGGACTACAGGGGGCAATCAGCCCCAGCATTTT. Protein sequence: CASRRTTGGNQPQHF.

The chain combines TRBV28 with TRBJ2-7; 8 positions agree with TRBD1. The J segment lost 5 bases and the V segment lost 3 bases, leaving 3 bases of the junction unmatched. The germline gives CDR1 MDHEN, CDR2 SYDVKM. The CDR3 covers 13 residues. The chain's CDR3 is CASSFRGPNEQYF. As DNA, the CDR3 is TGTGCCAGCAGTTTCAGGGGGCCCAACGAGCAGTACTTC.

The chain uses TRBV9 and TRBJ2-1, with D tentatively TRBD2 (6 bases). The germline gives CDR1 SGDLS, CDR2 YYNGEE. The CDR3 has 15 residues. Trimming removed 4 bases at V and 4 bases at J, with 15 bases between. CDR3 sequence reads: CASSPPGLAYNEQFF. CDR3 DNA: TGTGCCAGCAGCCCACCGGGACTCGCGTACAATGAGCAGTTCTTC.

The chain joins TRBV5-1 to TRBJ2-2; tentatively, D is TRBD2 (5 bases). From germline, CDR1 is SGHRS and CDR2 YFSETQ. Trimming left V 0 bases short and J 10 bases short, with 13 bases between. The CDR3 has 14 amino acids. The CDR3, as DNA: TGCGCCAGCAGCTTGGGCTCAGGACTGGTGGAGCTGTTTTTT. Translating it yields CASSLGSGLVELFF. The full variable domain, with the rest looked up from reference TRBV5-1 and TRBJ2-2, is KAGVTQTPRYLIKTRGQQVTLSCSPISGHRSVSWYQQTPGQGLQFLFEYFSETQRNKGNFPGRFSGRQFSNSRSEMNVSTLELGDSALYLCASSLGSGLVELFFGEGSRLTVL.

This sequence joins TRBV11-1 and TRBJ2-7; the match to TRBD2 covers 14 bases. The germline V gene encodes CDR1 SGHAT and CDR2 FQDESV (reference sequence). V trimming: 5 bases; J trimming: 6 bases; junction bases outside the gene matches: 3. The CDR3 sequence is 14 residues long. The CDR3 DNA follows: TGTGCCAGCAGCACGACTAGCGGGAGGGGCGAGCAGTACTTC. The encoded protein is CASSTTSGRGEQYF.

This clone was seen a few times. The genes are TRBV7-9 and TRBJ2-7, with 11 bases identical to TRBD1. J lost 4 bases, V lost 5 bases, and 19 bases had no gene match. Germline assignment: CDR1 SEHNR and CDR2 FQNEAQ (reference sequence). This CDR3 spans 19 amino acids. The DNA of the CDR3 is TGTGCCAGCAGCCAAAAGGGGCTTTCCGGGACAGGGGGAGATTACGAGCAGTACTTC. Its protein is CASSQKGLSGTGGDYEQYF.

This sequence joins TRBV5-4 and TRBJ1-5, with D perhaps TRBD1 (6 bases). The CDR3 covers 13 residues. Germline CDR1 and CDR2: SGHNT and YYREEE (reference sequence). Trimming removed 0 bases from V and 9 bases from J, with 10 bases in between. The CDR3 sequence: CASSLDREGPQHF. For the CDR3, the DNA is TGTGCCAGCAGCTTGGACAGGGAGGGGCCCCAGCATTTT. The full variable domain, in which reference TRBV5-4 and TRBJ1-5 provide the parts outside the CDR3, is ETGVTQSPTHLIKTRGQQVTLRCSSQSGHNTVSWYQQALGQGPQFIFQYYREEENGRGNFPPRFSGLQFPNYSSELNVNALELDDSALYLCASSLDREGPQHFGDGTRLSIL.

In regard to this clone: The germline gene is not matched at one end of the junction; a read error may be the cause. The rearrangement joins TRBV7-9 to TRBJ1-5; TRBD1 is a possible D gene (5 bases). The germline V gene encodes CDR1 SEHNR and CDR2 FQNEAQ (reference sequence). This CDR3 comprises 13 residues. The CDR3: CSSSFGGDQPQHF. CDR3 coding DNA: TGTTCCAGCAGCTTCGGGGGGGATCAGCCCCAGCATTTT.